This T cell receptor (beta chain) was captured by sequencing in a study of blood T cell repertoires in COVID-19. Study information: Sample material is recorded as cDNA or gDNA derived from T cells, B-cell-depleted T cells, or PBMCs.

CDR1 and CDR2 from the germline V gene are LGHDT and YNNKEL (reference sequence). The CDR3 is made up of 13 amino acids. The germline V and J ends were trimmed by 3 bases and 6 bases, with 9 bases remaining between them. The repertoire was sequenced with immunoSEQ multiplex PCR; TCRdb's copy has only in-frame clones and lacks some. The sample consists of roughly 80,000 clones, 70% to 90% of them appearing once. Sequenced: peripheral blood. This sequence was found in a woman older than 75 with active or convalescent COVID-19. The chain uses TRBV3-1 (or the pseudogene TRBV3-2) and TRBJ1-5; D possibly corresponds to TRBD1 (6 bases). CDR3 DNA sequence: TGTGCCAGCAGCCAGGGGGCTATTCAGCCCCAGCATTTT. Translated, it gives CASSQGAIQPQHF.